This TCR beta chain was identified during a study of T cells in Graves' hyperthyroidism and ophthalmopathy. Not enrolled were patients with uncontrolled infection, other autoimmune disease, pregnancy or lactation. Amplification targeted TCR beta CDR3 regions from RNA transcripts. HTBI primers drove first-round RT-PCR of the TCR CDR3. TCRdb re-analysed the multiplex PCR reads in MiXCR, keeping a single row per CDR3 protein. The repertoire has roughly 510,000 distinct CDR3 sequences, 35% to 50% of them found once; the top ten carry about two fifths. This clonotype was seen a few times. The CDR3 length is 15 residues. V lost 6 bases and J lost 5, with 17 bases in between. Germline V CDR1 and CDR2: SNHLY, FYNNEI.

Sequenced material: peripheral blood or thyroid tissue (not recorded which). This clonotype was sampled from an adult woman with Graves' disease, either hyperthyroidism or ophthalmopathy (not recorded which). The rearrangement uses TRBV2 and TRBJ1-5; D might be TRBD1 (6 bases). CDR3 sequence: CASSQDTGAHQPQHF. CDR3 bases: TGTGCCAGCAGCCAAGATACGGGGGCCCATCAGCCCCAGCATTTT.